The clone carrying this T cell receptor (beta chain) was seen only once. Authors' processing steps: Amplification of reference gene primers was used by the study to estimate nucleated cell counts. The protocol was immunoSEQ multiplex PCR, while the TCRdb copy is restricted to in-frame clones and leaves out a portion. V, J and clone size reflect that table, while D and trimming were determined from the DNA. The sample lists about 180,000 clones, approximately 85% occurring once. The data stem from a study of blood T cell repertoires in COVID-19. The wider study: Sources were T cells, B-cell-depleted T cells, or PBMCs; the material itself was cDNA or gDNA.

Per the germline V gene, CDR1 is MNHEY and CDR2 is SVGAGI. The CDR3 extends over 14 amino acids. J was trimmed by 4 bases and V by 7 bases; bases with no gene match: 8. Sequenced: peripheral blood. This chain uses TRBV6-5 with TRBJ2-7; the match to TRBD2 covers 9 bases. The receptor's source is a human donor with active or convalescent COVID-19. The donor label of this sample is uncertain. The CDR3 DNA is TGTGCCAGCACCCTAAGAGCGGGGGGATACGAGCAGTACTTC. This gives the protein CASTLRAGGYEQYF.